The present entry profiles one TCR beta chain with its context. Its specificity is not known. The data stem from a study of identical twins. With 0 bases removed from V and 4 bases from J, the gap between germline ends came to 8 bases. There are 14 residues in the CDR3. CDR1 and CDR2 (germline): SGHKS, YYEKEE (reference sequence). Each CDR3 protein is one row after TCRdb ran MiXCR on the 5' RACE reads. The repertoire holds about 330,000 distinct CDR3 sequences, with roughly an eighth as singletons. Study outcomes and limitations: Invariant T cells like MAIT and iNKT could partly confound the zero-insertion analyses.

The same data also went into a second study, on yellow fever vaccine responses in identical twins.

The receptor's source is a woman between 18 and 29 years old in good health. This rearrangement joins TRBV5-5 to TRBJ1-5, with a possible D match to TRBD1 (6 bases). Input material: CD8+ T cells sorted from blood. In nucleotides, the CDR3 is TGTGCCAGCAGCTTGGCACAGGGAAATCAGCCCCAGCATTTT. Its translation is CASSLAQGNQPQHF.